A selection of T cell receptor beta chains follows, all from one sample in a study of neurological immune-mediated disorders. TCRdb re-derived calls from the 5' RACE reads in MiXCR, one entry per CDR3 protein. The sample contains some 57,000 distinct CDR3 sequences, 4% to 6% of which appear only once. Input material: PBMCs. These receptors were taken from a woman between 45 and 60 years old with multiple sclerosis. Both conserved end residues are part of each CDR3. A D gene is named only where the DNA matches it firmly. Part of the rows lack a size; the others show once, few, many or a class for expanded clones.

TRBJ2-1	many	TRBD1	TRBV7-9	CASSALLGQVPNEQFF	TGTGCCAGCAGCGCCCTGTTGGGACAGGTACCCAATGAGCAGTTCTTC
TRBJ1-1	.	.	TRBV6-6	CASSSRVEAFF	TGTGCCAGCAGTAGCAGGGTTGAAGCTTTCTTT
TRBJ2-7	many	TRBD1	TRBV14	CASSQNPGQIFF	TGTGCCAGCAGCCAAAACCCGGGACAGATCTTCTTC
TRBJ2-5	many	.	TRBV3-1	CASSQARAVQETQYF	TGTGCCAGCAGCCAAGCGCGGGCGGTGCAAGAGACCCAGTACTTC
TRBJ2-3	many	.	TRBV20-1	CSAIGIGGPADTQYF	TGCAGTGCTATCGGGATAGGGGGGCCTGCAGATACGCAGTATTTT
TRBJ1-5	.	.	TRBV20-1	CSASLPTVRGQPQHF	TGCAGTGCTAGCCTCCCGACCGTAAGGGGTCAGCCCCAGCATTTT
TRBJ1-3	many	.	TRBV4-3	CASSQDITFGNTIYF	TGCGCCAGCAGCCAAGATATAACCTTTGGGAACACCATATATTTT
TRBJ2-2	many	.	TRBV7-2	CASSLNSGELFF	TGTGCCAGCAGCTTAAACTCCGGGGAGCTGTTTTTT
TRBJ1-5	many	.	TRBV5-1	CASSLDGGNNQPQHF	TGCGCCAGCAGCTTGGATGGGGGGAACAATCAGCCCCAGCATTTT
TRBJ1-2	many	.	TRBV5-5	CASSLDGQRRNYGYTF	TGTGCCAGCAGCTTGGACGGACAAAGAAGAAACTATGGCTACACCTTC
TRBJ2-1	many	TRBD2	TRBV28	CASSFGGAEQFF	TGTGCCAGCAGTTTCGGGGGGGCAGAGCAGTTCTTC